This passage covers 15 T cell receptor beta chains from one sample sequenced in a study of regulatory T cells in long-lasting Graves disease. TCR beta libraries were built with iRepertoire HTBI primers and Arm-PCR of CDR3 regions. TCRdb passed the multiplex PCR reads through MiXCR, listing each CDR3 protein once. Of 350,000 to 450,000 distinct CDR3 sequences in the sample, less than 25% are singletons; the top ten hold around 21%. Time point noted: persistent/refractory GD, antithyroid drugs over 5 years with positive TRAb. After RNA was extracted from PBMCs, the TCR library was made from it. The sequenced sample was peripheral blood mononuclear cells (PBMCs), obtained when the disease was refractory, from a patient treated with antithyroid drugs. The receptor set was obtained from a female donor with Graves disease.

The V and J genes are TRBV27 and TRBJ2-7; TRBD1 is a possible D gene (6 bases). This CDR3 has 13 residues. Germline CDR1 reads MNHEY; CDR2 reads SMNVEV (reference sequence). V lost 5 bases and J lost 6, with 14 bases in between. This chain's CDR3 is CASSRTSTGEQYF. The CDR3 nucleotides read TGTGCCAGCAGTCGGACGTCGACAGGCGAGCAGTACTTC.

This sequence joins TRBV5-1 and TRBJ2-5, with TRBD1 identical over 10 bases. CDR3 size: 16 residues. Germline V gene data show CDR1 as SGHRS and CDR2 as YFSETQ. V lost 0 bases, J lost 5 bases, and 7 bases stayed unmatched. The CDR3 is CASSLGVTGGRETQYF. For the CDR3, the DNA is TGCGCCAGCAGCTTGGGGGTGACAGGGGGCCGGGAGACCCAGTACTTC.

This clonotype has a count of ten or more. This chain joins TRBV28 and TRBJ1-1; D not resolved. V lost 1 base to trimming and J lost 4 bases, with 4 bases between them. CDR1 is MDHEN, CDR2 SYDVKM, per germline. This CDR3 region has 12 residues. DNA of the CDR3: TGTGCCAGCAGTTTATACCCCACTGAAGCTTTCTTT. Translation gives CASSLYPTEAFF. Combining the CDR3 with reference TRBV28 and TRBJ1-1 gives the whole variable domain DVKVTQSSRYLVKRTGEKVFLECVQDMDHENMFWYRQDPGLGLRLIYFSYDVKMKEKGDIPEGYSVSREKKERFSLILESASTNQTSMYLCASSLYPTEAFFGQGTRLTVV.

This chain uses TRBV24-1 with TRBJ2-1, with D perhaps TRBD1 (6 bases). Per germline, CDR1 KGHDR and CDR2 SFDVKD. With 9 bases removed from V and 9 bases from J, the gap between germline ends came to 17 bases. CDR3 length equals 13 residues. For the CDR3, the DNA is TGTGCCACCGGTGGGGGACACTTCGGTGAGCAGTTCTTC. Translating it yields CATGGGHFGEQFF.

This chain joins TRBV6-2 or TRBV6-3 and TRBJ2-2; tentatively, D is TRBD2 (7 bases). CDR1 and CDR2 (germline): MNHEY, SVGEGT. The CDR3 sequence is 16 residues long. The V and J ends lost 7 bases and 1 base respectively, with 16 bases between them. Here the CDR3 DNA reads TGTGCCAGCACCCCGAGGGGGGGTATGAACACCGGGGAGCTGTTTTTT. The encoded protein is CASTPRGGMNTGELFF.

In its sample, this clonotype was seen many times. The junction departs from the called germline gene at one end, perhaps through a read error. The chain employs TRBV7-7 and TRBJ2-5; a possible D gene is TRBD1 (6 bases). The CDR3 sequence is 16 residues long. CDR1 is SSHAT, CDR2 FNYEAQ, per germline (reference sequence). CDR3 coding DNA: TGTGCTAGCAGTTCAGGGGCGGGCTACGAATTAGAGACCCAGTACTTC. This codes for CASSSGAGYELETQYF.

This clonotype came up a few times. The V gene is TRBV12-3 or TRBV12-4, the J gene TRBJ2-7, with D perhaps assigned TRBD1 or TRBD2 (6 bases each). V shed 2 bases and J shed 7 bases, with 15 bases lying between them. The CDR3 is 14 residues long. The DNA for the CDR3 is TGTGCCAGCAGTTTATCGGGGGCGCTTTGGGAGCAGTACTTC. It codes for CASSLSGALWEQYF.

This clonotype was recorded at least ten times. This sequence joins TRBV28 and TRBJ2-7; D may be TRBD2 (5 bases). CDR1 MDHEN and CDR2 SYDVKM come from the germline V gene. V was pared by 3 bases and J by 7 bases, with 16 bases between. The CDR3 runs to 14 residues. Here the CDR3 reads CASSFEARRWEQYF. In DNA, the CDR3 is TGTGCCAGCAGTTTCGAGGCGCGGAGGTGGGAGCAGTACTTC. Complete variable domain (other parts from reference TRBV28 and TRBJ2-7): DVKVTQSSRYLVKRTGEKVFLECVQDMDHENMFWYRQDPGLGLRLIYFSYDVKMKEKGDIPEGYSVSREKKERFSLILESASTNQTSMYLCASSFEARRWEQYFGPGTRLTVT.

V gene TRBV4-3 combines with J gene TRBJ2-7; no reliable D call. The CDR3 length is 14 residues. V shed 0 bases and J shed 5 bases, with 11 bases lying between them. The germline CDR1 and CDR2 sequences are LGHNA and YSLEER. The CDR3 nucleotides are TGCGCCAGCAGCCAAGATGTTGTAGGAGACGAGCAGTACTTC. Amino acids: CASSQDVVGDEQYF.

This clonotype was seen only a few times. The chain employs TRBV28 and TRBJ2-5; tentatively, D is TRBD2 (6 bases). Trimming pared 3 bases from V and 4 bases from J, leaving 21 bases between. The V gene's germline CDR1 is MDHEN and CDR2 SYDVKM. This CDR3 contains 17 residues. The CDR3 DNA sequence: TGTGCCAGCAGTTTCTTGATAACGGGCCCGGGAGCAGAGACCCAGTACTTC. Translation: CASSFLITGPGAETQYF.

V and J are TRBV7-9 and TRBJ2-5, with 14 nucleotides matching TRBD2. V shed 5 bases, J shed 2 bases, and the junction held 10 bases outside the gene matches. Per germline, CDR1 SEHNR and CDR2 FQNEAQ (reference sequence). This CDR3 is built from 18 residues. In nucleotides, the CDR3 is TGTGCCAGCAGCCTACTCACCGGACTAGCGGGAGGACAAGAGACCCAGTACTTC. Protein: CASSLLTGLAGGQETQYF. The complete variable domain, with remaining parts taken from reference TRBV7-9 and TRBJ2-5, reads DTGVSQNPRHKITKRGQNVTFRCDPISEHNRLYWYRQTLGQGPEFLTYFQNEAQLEKSRLLSDRFSAERPKGSFSTLEIQRTEQGDSAMYLCASSLLTGLAGGQETQYFGPGTRLLVL.

The rearrangement uses TRBV27 and TRBJ2-1; 8 bases line up with TRBD1. The CDR3 sequence is 19 residues long. V dropped 2 bases and J dropped 4; count of bases not matched to a gene: 16. The germline V gene encodes CDR1 MNHEY and CDR2 SMNVEV (reference sequence). CDR3 sequence reads: CASSLGASRGRGIYNEQFF. The CDR3 nucleotides read TGTGCCAGCAGTTTAGGGGCATCCAGGGGGCGCGGTATATACAATGAGCAGTTCTTC.

This clonotype was observed a few times. The chain carries TRBV10-3 and TRBJ1-1, with 7 bases fitting TRBD1. The CDR3 contains 14 residues. Germline CDR1 is ENHRY and CDR2 is SYGVKD. Trimming removed 5 bases from V and 5 bases from J; junction bases left unmatched: 8. Here the CDR3 DNA reads TGTGCCATCAGTAGGGACAGTCTCATTACTGAAGCTTTCTTT. Translating gives CAISRDSLITEAFF.

This clonotype was seen a few times. V and J are TRBV20-1 and TRBJ1-2, with 8 bases lining up with TRBD1. The CDR3 totals 13 residues. V shed 6 bases, J shed 4 bases, and the junction held 7 bases outside the gene matches. Germline values: CDR1 DFQATT, CDR2 SNEGSKA (reference sequence). The CDR3 region is CSAARQGTYGYTF. The CDR3 DNA reads TGCAGTGCGGCAAGACAGGGGACCTATGGCTACACCTTC.

This clonotype has just a few counts. V usage is TRBV6-2 or TRBV6-3 and J usage is TRBJ2-7; D remains unclear. V was trimmed by 6 bases and J by 2 bases, leaving 8 bases between them. Germline V gene lookup returns CDR1 MNHEY and CDR2 SVGEGT. The CDR3 has 12 amino acids. The CDR3 region has the DNA TGTGCCAGCAGGTCCTACGCCTACGAGCAGTACTTC. Translated, it gives CASRSYAYEQYF.